This T cell receptor beta chain was identified during a study of cytomegalovirus exposure and HLA in healthy donors. The CDR3 is 11 residues long. V shed 4 bases and J shed 8 bases, with 8 bases lying between them. From germline, CDR1 is MGHRA and CDR2 YSYEKL. Study outcomes and limitations: Confirmation was obtained in vitro that a few CMV-associated chains are specific for CMV antigens.

Note on this clone: Its specificity is unknown.

Amplification used 60 Vbeta primers and 13 Jbeta primers. Per the original methods: It was a later analysis that counted 75 million to 90 million unique TCR beta chains, of which around 11 million were shared. The assay was immunoSEQ multiplex PCR, and TCRdb's table has in-frame clones only and misses some. V, J and clone size derive from that table, while D and trimming were established from the DNA sequence. Of around 72,000 clones listed, 65% to 70% are singletons. The sequence was collected from a man aged 35 to 55 in good health and CMV-seropositive. The sample comprised PBMCs. The rearrangement links TRBV4-1 to TRBJ1-2; a weak D match, TRBD1 (6 bases). The CDR3 region has the DNA TGCGCCAGCAGCCGAGACAGGGGCTACACCTTC. It is translated as CASSRDRGYTF.